This TCR beta chain was retrieved from a study of blood T cell repertoires in COVID-19. The CDR3 runs to 13 residues. The V gene's germline CDR1 is LNHDA and CDR2 SQIVND (reference sequence). Profiled with immunoSEQ multiplex PCR; TCRdb holds only in-frame clones, not every one. The top ten hold about 2.5% of the sample, which has about 150,000 clones, around 87% seen once. This clone was observed once. An end of the junction does not agree with germline; a read error may underlie this. The sequencing input was peripheral blood. The rearrangement uses TRBV19 and TRBJ2-1; perhaps TRBD2 as D (6 bases). This clonotype was sampled from a woman of 80 years or more with COVID-19, enrolled during active disease. CDR3 sequence: CTSSPESSVGQFF. CDR3 in DNA: TGTACCAGTAGTCCAGAGTCTAGCGTGGGGCAGTTCTTC.